The T cell receptor beta chain described here comes from a study of blood T cell repertoires in COVID-19. Study-wide background: The samples span acute and convalescent COVID-19 from the United States, Italy and Spain. PBMCs, B-cell-depleted T cells, or T cells provided the cDNA or gDNA that made up the material.

The authors' processing: Amplification of reference gene primers was used by the study to estimate nucleated cell counts. Some clones are missing from TCRdb's copy, which holds only in-frame ones; the method was immunoSEQ multiplex PCR. V, J and clone size were drawn from that table, and D and trimming were deduced from the DNA. The data show around 23,000 clones, around nine tenths seen once. CDR1 and CDR2 from the germline V gene are SGHTS and YDEGEE. The CDR3 sequence is 19 residues long. The V gene end was trimmed by 0 bases and the J gene end by 0 bases; junction bases not matched to a gene: 6. This sequence originates from a man between 65 and 85 years old with active COVID-19. The chain uses TRBV5-8 and TRBJ2-1, with 13 bases matching TRBD2. The sample was peripheral blood. CDR3 DNA sequence: TGTGCCAGCAGCTTGGGCGGACTAGCGGGGGACGTCTCCTACAATGAGCAGTTCTTC. It is translated as CASSLGGLAGDVSYNEQFF.